Below, 2 T cell receptor beta chains from the same sample are listed, as sequenced in a study of CD8 T cells in Susac syndrome. The authors reverse transcribed roughly 0.5 to 1 ug RNA with random hexamers. TCRdb used MiXCR to reprocess the immunoSEQ multiplex PCR reads, holding one entry per CDR3 protein. This table has approximately 180,000 distinct CDR3 sequences, 90% to 95% appearing once. The sequencing sample was made of CD4+ T cells from PBMCs. The receptors stem from a human donor with Susac syndrome.

The J gene is TRBJ1-4, the V gene TRBV30; D uncertain. V lost 2 bases and J lost 0, with 4 bases in between. This CDR3 is built from 13 residues. Germline V gene sequence: CDR1 GTSNPN, CDR2 SVGIG (reference sequence). CDR3 sequence (DNA): TGTGCCTGGAGTTGGACAACTAATGAAAAACTGTTTTTT. Protein sequence: CAWSWTTNEKLFF.

This rearrangement joins TRBV28 to TRBJ2-7; the D is unclear. CDR1 and CDR2 (germline): MDHEN, SYDVKM. Trimming pared 6 bases from V and 2 bases from J, leaving 14 bases between. The CDR3 is made up of 14 amino acids. CDR3 sequence (DNA): TGTGCCAGCAGGACCGGACCTTCGACCTACGAGCAGTACTTC. It translates to CASRTGPSTYEQYF.